The 28 T cell receptor beta chains below all came from one sample that was sequenced in a study of blood T cell repertoires in COVID-19. Clones were read by immunoSEQ multiplex PCR, and TCRdb kept only the in-frame ones, dropping some. The sample has roughly 200,000 clones, 88% seen once. Sequenced input: peripheral blood. Receptors originate from a man aged 40-49 years with active or convalescent COVID-19.

V usage is TRBV7-2 and J usage is TRBJ1-2; D ambiguous. Between the trimmed V and J ends, which lost 1 base and 4 bases, there was a span of 7 bases. Per germline, CDR1 SGHTA and CDR2 FQGNSA. This CDR3 is built from 13 residues. The CDR3 DNA reads TGTGCCAGCAGCTTAGGACTGACCTATGGCTACACCTTC. It encodes CASSLGLTYGYTF.

J is TRBJ1-2 and V is TRBV6-5; no definite D call. Trimming removed 5 bases at V and 4 bases at J, with 11 bases between. Germline lookup yields CDR1 MNHEY and CDR2 SVGAGI. CDR3 size: 13 residues. The CDR3 here is CASSHRETYGYTF. The CDR3 DNA is TGTGCCAGCAGTCACCGGGAGACCTATGGCTACACCTTC.

The J gene is TRBJ1-1, the V gene TRBV6-5; no firm D call. This CDR3 has 13 residues. V lost 6 bases and J 0 bases, leaving 8 bases between the germline ends. Looked up from germline, CDR1 is MNHEY and CDR2 is SVGAGI. For the CDR3, the DNA is TGTGCCAGCAGGGTCGGGATGAACACTGAAGCTTTCTTT. Translation gives CASRVGMNTEAFF.

The chain is built from TRBV3-1 (or the pseudogene TRBV3-2) and TRBJ2-3; TRBD2 agrees at 8 bases. Germline CDR1 LGHDT, CDR2 YNNKEL (reference sequence). Trimming took 3 bases from V and 4 from J; bases not matched to a gene: 9. The CDR3 is made up of 16 amino acids. The CDR3 region has the DNA TGTGCCAGCAGCCATGGGACTAGGGCTTTTCCAGATACGCAGTATTTT. Protein sequence: CASSHGTRAFPDTQYF.

The chain carries TRBV7-6 and TRBJ2-3, with TRBD2 identical over 12 bases. Trimming removed 5 bases from V and 5 bases from J; junction bases left unmatched: 17. The CDR3 has 19 residues. Germline V lookup: CDR1 SGHVS, CDR2 FNYEAQ. CDR3 sequence: CASSRDPPLAGGLGDTQYF. Here the CDR3 DNA reads TGTGCCAGCAGCCGCGACCCCCCTCTAGCGGGGGGGTTGGGAGATACGCAGTATTTT.

This clone was observed once. The chain carries TRBV18 and TRBJ2-3; 8 nucleotides line up with TRBD2. V lost 0 bases, J lost 0 bases, and 11 bases stayed unmatched. Germline loops: CDR1 KGHSH, CDR2 LQKENI. The CDR3 sequence is 19 residues long. The CDR3 spells CASSPPRGSGDLSTDTQYF. CDR3 bases: TGTGCCAGCTCACCACCGCGAGGTAGCGGGGACCTTAGCACAGATACGCAGTATTTT.

The CDR3 region has the DNA TGTGCCAGCAGCCCCGGGACAGGGGTGACAGATACGCAGTATTTT. This codes for CASSPGTGVTDTQYF. The gene calls are TRBV27 and TRBJ2-3; TRBD1 agrees at 10 bases. This CDR3 is 15 amino acids long. After removal of 6 bases from V and 3 bases from J, the junction contained 6 bases not matched to a gene. Germline V gene data show CDR1 as MNHEY and CDR2 as SMNVEV (reference sequence).

CDR3 nucleotide sequence: TGTGCCAGCAGCCTGGACAGGGCTACAGAAGCTTTCTTT. It specifies CASSLDRATEAFF. The chain carries TRBV11-1 and TRBJ1-1; the match to TRBD1 covers 8 bases. There are 13 residues in the CDR3. The V and J ends lost 5 bases and 8 bases, in that order; junction bases with no gene match: 7. Germline V gives CDR1 SGHAT, CDR2 FQDESV (reference sequence).

V and J are TRBV21-1 and TRBJ2-6; the table's D call, TRBD2, has no DNA check behind it. TRBV21-1 is a listed pseudogene. This CDR3 spans 19 amino acids. CDR3 loop: CASSKFLGGKNPGANVLTF. The CDR3 nucleotides are TGTGCCAGCAGCAAATTCTTAGGAGGGAAGAACCCTGGGGCCAACGTCCTGACTTTC.

This rearrangement joins TRBV11-2 to TRBJ1-2; D perhaps matches TRBD1 (5 bases). CDR3 size: 13 residues. V shed 8 bases and J shed 3 bases, with 13 bases lying between them. Germline CDR1 is SGHAT and CDR2 is FQNNGV. CDR3 loop: CASGQGNDYGYTF. The DNA of the CDR3 is TGTGCCAGCGGTCAGGGTAATGACTATGGCTACACCTTC.

The genes are TRBV13 and TRBJ1-1; no reliable D call. V dropped 3 bases and J dropped 1 base, with 12 bases sitting between them. This CDR3 spans 15 amino acids. Germline CDR1 and CDR2: PRHDT and FYEKMQ (reference sequence). CDR3 DNA: TGTGCCAGCAGCTTTATAAACTCGGGGAACACTGAAGCTTTCTTT. Encoded protein: CASSFINSGNTEAFF.

This chain connects TRBV4-2 to TRBJ2-7, with D possibly being TRBD2 (5 bases). The CDR3 length is 15 residues. Trimming removed 0 bases at V and 1 base at J, with 10 bases between. Germline V lookup: CDR1 LGHNA, CDR2 YNFKEQ. In DNA, the CDR3 is TGTGCCAGCAGCCAAGAGTTGTGGGAGTCCTACGAGCAGTACTTC. This sequence encodes CASSQELWESYEQYF.

The chain carries TRBV5-6 and TRBJ1-3, with D maybe TRBD1 (5 bases). CDR1 SGHDT and CDR2 YYEEEE come from the germline V gene. With 0 bases removed from V and 2 bases from J, the gap between germline ends came to 9 bases. This CDR3 region has 15 residues. The CDR3 loop is CASSLGWGAGNTIYF. The CDR3 coding sequence is TGTGCCAGCAGCTTGGGATGGGGGGCTGGAAACACCATATATTTT.

DNA for the CDR3: TGTGCCAGCAGTTACTCGCCGGTCCAAGAGACCCAGTACTTC. Its translation is CASSYSPVQETQYF. V and J are TRBV6-2 or TRBV6-3 and TRBJ2-5, with unresolved D. Germline CDR1 reads MNHEY; CDR2 reads SVGEGT. Trimming removed 0 bases at V and 1 base at J, with 6 bases between. This CDR3 spans 14 amino acids.

The CDR3 DNA is TGTGCCAGTAGTATCTCGTTTTGGAGAGCTAACTATGGCTACACCTTC. Protein: CASSISFWRANYGYTF. V usage is TRBV19 and J usage is TRBJ1-2, with D unclear. Germline V gene sequence: CDR1 LNHDA, CDR2 SQIVND (reference sequence). CDR3 length: 16 amino acids. Trimming shortened V by 3 bases and J by 0 bases, and 14 bases separated the two germline ends.

In nucleotides, the CDR3 is TGTGCCAGCAGCTTGGGTTTAAGTGAGGACACTGAAGCTTTCTTT. As protein: CASSLGLSEDTEAFF. The chain has TRBV5-6 and TRBJ1-1; D is unresolved. Between the trimmed V and J ends, which lost 0 bases and 3 bases, there was a span of 12 bases. The V gene's germline CDR1 is SGHDT and CDR2 YYEEEE. The length of the CDR3 is 15 residues.

The chain uses TRBV19 and TRBJ1-2, with D possibly being TRBD1 (6 bases). V was cut by 0 bases and J by 4 bases, with 6 bases left in between. The germline gives CDR1 LNHDA, CDR2 SQIVND (reference sequence). This CDR3 region has 13 residues. CDR3 sequence: CASSIEGAYGYTF. The CDR3 DNA reads TGTGCCAGTAGTATAGAGGGGGCCTATGGCTACACCTTC.

The chain joins TRBV5-4 to TRBJ1-1; D call uncertain. Germline CDR1 is SGHNT and CDR2 is YYREEE (reference sequence). The V end was cut by 3 bases, the J end by 1 base, with 10 bases between. This CDR3 spans 14 amino acids. Here the CDR3 reads CASSSYVANTEAFF. CDR3 bases: TGTGCCAGCAGCTCCTACGTAGCGAACACTGAAGCTTTCTTT.

This clone has a single count. Different DNA sequences within this sample yield the same CDR3. The CDR3 nucleotides read TGTGCCAGTAGTATTTCAGGGCGCGACTATGGCTACACCTTC. It encodes CASSISGRDYGYTF. The V call is TRBV19, the J call TRBJ1-2; maybe TRBD1 (5 bases). The germline CDR1 and CDR2 sequences are LNHDA and SQIVND (reference sequence). The CDR3 spans 14 residues. Trimming shortened V by 3 bases and J by 3 bases, and 11 bases separated the two germline ends.

The chain carries TRBV19 and TRBJ1-1; tentative D call: TRBD1 (5 bases). V shed 2 bases and J shed 5 bases, with 12 bases lying between them. The CDR3 spans 14 residues. Germline values: CDR1 LNHDA, CDR2 SQIVND (reference sequence). The CDR3 nucleotides read TGTGCCAGTAGTATAAGCGGGGGGAGTACTGAAGCTTTCTTT. This sequence encodes CASSISGGSTEAFF.

The count of this clone is one. V is TRBV5-8 and J is TRBJ2-2; a weak D match, TRBD2 (5 bases). The CDR3 sequence is 15 residues long. The V gene's germline CDR1 is SGHTS and CDR2 YDEGEE. With 0 bases removed from V and 5 bases from J, the gap between germline ends came to 11 bases. Here the CDR3 reads CASSLGGSLTGELFF. CDR3 coding DNA: TGTGCCAGCAGCTTGGGAGGGTCACTGACCGGGGAGCTGTTTTTT.

J is TRBJ2-7 and V is TRBV7-2, with 10 positions matching TRBD1. The ends lost 4 bases at V and 6 bases at J; junction bases unmatched: 9. Germline CDR1 is SGHTA and CDR2 is FQGNSA. The CDR3 is 15 residues long. The CDR3 region has the DNA TGTGCCAGCAGCTCGACAACGACAGGGGGCGGCGAGCAGTACTTC. Encoded protein: CASSSTTTGGGEQYF.

The chain links TRBV10-3 to TRBJ2-1, with a possible D match to TRBD1 (6 bases). Germline CDR1 is ENHRY and CDR2 is SYGVKD. V gave up 1 base and J gave up 9 bases, with 13 bases separating them. CDR3 length: 14 amino acids. The CDR3 protein is CAISEFGGLFEQFF. As DNA, the CDR3 is TGTGCCATCAGTGAGTTTGGGGGCCTTTTTGAGCAGTTCTTC.

This clone was found once. The V and J genes are TRBV5-6 and TRBJ1-3; a possible D gene is TRBD1 (6 bases). Trimming cost V 4 bases and J 4 bases, with 15 bases left between them. The CDR3 runs 15 residues. Germline CDR1 SGHDT, CDR2 YYEEEE. This CDR3 reads CASSPVQGAGNTIYF. The CDR3 DNA is TGTGCCAGCAGCCCAGTACAGGGCGCGGGAAACACCATATATTTT. Using reference TRBV5-6 and TRBJ1-3 for the parts outside the CDR3, the full variable domain is DAGVTQSPTHLIKTRGQQVTLRCSPKSGHDTVSWYQQALGQGPQFIFQYYEEEERQRGNFPDRFSGHQFPNYSSELNVNALLLGDSALYLCASSPVQGAGNTIYFGEGSWLTVV.

CDR3 in DNA: TGTGCCAGCAGCTTCCTAAATGAGCAGTTCTTC. It translates to CASSFLNEQFF. The rearrangement uses TRBV5-5 and TRBJ2-1; D is uncertain. Looked up from germline, CDR1 is SGHKS and CDR2 is YYEKEE (reference sequence). V was shortened by 2 bases and J by 7 bases, with 4 bases between the two germline ends. The CDR3 covers 11 residues.

This chain links TRBV5-6 with TRBJ1-4, with 11 bases aligning to TRBD1. Germline values: CDR1 SGHDT, CDR2 YYEEEE. After removal of 4 bases from V and 8 bases from J, the junction contained 10 bases not matched to a gene. CDR3 length equals 16 residues. The CDR3 DNA is TGTGCCAGCAGCATCAGGGCCGGGACAGGGGGAGAAAAACTGTTTTTT. Translated, it gives CASSIRAGTGGEKLFF. Full variable domain (rest looked up from reference TRBV5-6 and TRBJ1-4): DAGVTQSPTHLIKTRGQQVTLRCSPKSGHDTVSWYQQALGQGPQFIFQYYEEEERQRGNFPDRFSGHQFPNYSSELNVNALLLGDSALYLCASSIRAGTGGEKLFFGSGTQLSVL.

The chain is built from TRBV2 and TRBJ1-1; 7 bases agree with TRBD1. Germline V lookup: CDR1 SNHLY, CDR2 FYNNEI. This CDR3 has 13 residues. Unmatched junction bases numbered 6, after V lost 7 bases and J lost 4 bases. CDR3 in DNA: TGTGCCAGCAACCTACAGGGGCTCACTGAAGCTTTCTTT. Its protein product is CASNLQGLTEAFF.

The V call is TRBV7-2, the J call TRBJ1-2; 9 nucleotides align to TRBD1. Germline V gene lookup returns CDR1 SGHTA and CDR2 FQGNSA. Trimming at V came to 7 bases and at J to 4 bases, leaving 7 bases not matched to a gene. The CDR3 runs to 14 residues. The CDR3 bases are TGTGCCAGCAACCGACAGGGGGAGGGCTATGGCTACACCTTC. This encodes CASNRQGEGYGYTF.